These T cell receptor beta chains were read from a single sample in a study of blood T cell repertoires in COVID-19. Sequenced by immunoSEQ multiplex PCR; TCRdb stores in-frame clones only, minus some. The repertoire has about 190,000 clones, around 89% of them found once; the top ten carry 0.6% to 0.8%. The sequenced material came from peripheral blood. Receptors were obtained from a man in his fifties or sixties with acute or convalescent COVID-19. Both conserved end residues are trimmed from each CDR3. Size values are once, few and many counts, or a class for expanded clones, and some rows have none.

TRBJ2-1,-,TRBV5-1,ASSLPVGRQGIDNEQF
TRBJ2-7,-,TRBV10-1,ASSEGLAWRGEQY
TRBJ2-1,-,TRBV10-3,AISRGGANNEQF
TRBJ2-1,-,TRBV9,ASSGRHDHNEQF
TRBJ2-1,-,TRBV7-3,ASSSGLAYNNEQF
TRBJ1-2,-,TRBV19,ASSRQGDGYGYT
TRBJ1-6,-,TRBV30,AWSVGAGDSPLH
TRBJ2-7,-,TRBV19,ASSEQGGYEQY
TRBJ1-2,-,TRBV24-1,ATSRTGTGDGYT
TRBJ1-1,once,TRBV11-2,ASSSAMNTEAF
TRBJ1-5,-,TRBV9,ASSDALGGPQH
TRBJ2-3,-,TRBV4-3,ASSQESGGGGTDTQY
TRBJ2-1,-,TRBV28,ASRLTGGPNEQF
TRBJ1-4,-,TRBV5-1,ASSAGLGQGNEKLF
TRBJ2-3,-,TRBV19,ASSQRGTDTQY
TRBJ1-3,-,TRBV10-3,AISGGGPRGNTIY
TRBJ2-1,-,TRBV19,ASSIGAYNEQF
TRBJ2-2,-,TRBV21-1,ASTPGQGGPAGNTGELF
TRBJ2-7,-,TRBV5-1,ASSLTTESSYEQY
TRBJ1-5,-,TRBV5-8,ASSGYTGSNQPQH
TRBJ2-3,-,TRBV13,ASSLGRTSSQY
TRBJ2-3,-,TRBV4-2,ASSQDVGRGTDTQY
TRBJ2-3,-,TRBV6-2/TRBV6-3,ASSQRGAGDTQY
TRBJ2-2,-,TRBV3-1/TRBV3-2,ASSQGGTGELF
TRBJ1-3,-,TRBV28,ASSSGLNSGNTIY
TRBJ2-2,-,TRBV11-2,ASSDRGTGELF
TRBJ2-5,-,TRBV10-3,ATAPGRETQY
TRBJ2-1,few,TRBV28,ASSPLSGRLSYNEQF
TRBJ1-1,-,TRBV28,ASSLPSPKAF
TRBJ1-6,-,TRBV6-4,ASSDLGQGYSPLH
TRBJ1-6,-,TRBV27,ASSLEGSSYNSPLH
TRBJ1-1,-,TRBV12-3/TRBV12-4,ASSLVRNTEAF
TRBJ2-2,-,TRBV7-9,ASSPIYTTGELF
TRBJ2-7,-,TRBV27,ASSRYPTGTRGSYEQY
TRBJ2-1,-,TRBV7-2,ASSLRTSGDEQF